The entry that follows covers one TCR beta chain sequence. Its specificity is unknown. At one of its ends the junction is not consistent with the germline gene, which may arise from a read error. The data stem from a study of tumor and adjacent non-tumor tissue in lung cancer. Three rounds of nested PCR, following a modified ARM-PCR protocol, produced the TCRbeta library. MiXCR, run by TCRdb on the multiplex PCR reads, gives a single entry per CDR3 protein. The table shows more than 90,000 distinct CDR3 sequences, with roughly 70% occurring only once. This sample's RNA came from whole unsorted tissue. The CDR3 length is 16 residues. CDR1 is MGHRA, CDR2 YSYEKL, per germline. Study results and caveats: Normal lung showed higher cumulative top 100 clone frequency than tumor.

This rearrangement joins TRBV4-1 to TRBJ2-7; 10 positions match TRBD1. The sequence derives from a man aged 55 to 69 with non-small cell lung cancer. Sequenced material: lung tumor tissue. As DNA, the CDR3 is TGCGCCAGCAGCCAAGGTCGGGACAGGGGTGTTGGCGAGCAGTACTTT. This gives the protein CASSQGRDRGVGEQYF.